One and the same sample provided the 9 T cell receptor beta chains below, sequenced in a study of control samples from healthy donors and cancer patients. Only in-frame clones appear in the TCRdb table, and some are missing; sequencing was by immunoSEQ multiplex PCR. The table records over 100,000 clones, 92% of them present only once. Sequenced: blood. The source is a woman aged 45 to 65 in good health.

V and J are TRBV27 and TRBJ2-7; D call uncertain. This CDR3 is built from 14 residues. Trimming cost V 2 bases and J 3 bases, with 11 bases left between them. The germline gives CDR1 MNHEY, CDR2 SMNVEV (reference sequence). In DNA form, the CDR3 reads TGTGCCAGCAGTTTAAGAGTGGACGGCTACGAGCAGTACTTC. Protein product: CASSLRVDGYEQYF.

The chain links TRBV3-1 (or the pseudogene TRBV3-2) to TRBJ2-5, with TRBD2 identical over 9 bases. This CDR3 is built from 16 residues. Trimming took 2 bases from V and 5 from J; bases not matched to a gene: 9. Germline CDR1 LGHDT, CDR2 YNNKEL (reference sequence). In DNA form, the CDR3 reads TGTGCCAGCAGCCAACGGGGACTAGCCCCTGGGGAGACCCAGTACTTC. Protein product: CASSQRGLAPGETQYF.

The chain has TRBV6-5 and TRBJ1-1; TRBD1 is a possible D gene (5 bases). Germline-derived CDR1 and CDR2 are MNHEY and SVGAGI. The CDR3 spans 15 residues. V was pared by 6 bases and J by 1 base, with 15 bases between. CDR3 region: CASRPSARGNTEAFF. CDR3 in DNA: TGTGCCAGCAGACCCTCGGCGAGGGGGAACACTGAAGCTTTCTTT.

The J gene is TRBJ1-2, the V gene TRBV10-3, with D possibly matching TRBD1 (5 bases). V was shortened by 1 base and J by 6 bases, with 9 bases between the two germline ends. Per the germline V gene, CDR1 is ENHRY and CDR2 is SYGVKD. The CDR3 covers 13 residues. The CDR3 nucleotides are TGTGCCATCAGTGAGTTTGGGGGAGATGGCTACACCTTC. Translated: CAISEFGGDGYTF.

The chain joins TRBV5-1 to TRBJ2-3; 8 bases agree with TRBD2. Unmatched junction bases numbered 6, after V lost 1 base and J lost 5 bases. This CDR3 is built from 15 residues. In germline, CDR1 is SGHRS, CDR2 YFSETQ. The CDR3 loop reads CASSLWLAGGDTQYF. Here the CDR3 DNA reads TGCGCCAGCAGCTTGTGGTTGGCGGGAGGAGATACGCAGTATTTT.

This clone was observed a single time. The V gene is TRBV20-1, the J gene TRBJ2-5, with 7 positions matching TRBD1. CDR1 is DFQATT, CDR2 SNEGSKA, per germline (reference sequence). J lost 10 bases, V lost 4 bases, and 3 bases had no gene match. This CDR3 contains 10 residues. CDR3 in DNA: TGCAGTGCTACCACAGGGGTCCAGTACTTC. It is translated as CSATTGVQYF.

V and J are TRBV19 and TRBJ1-1; D gene uncertain. In germline, CDR1 is LNHDA, CDR2 SQIVND (reference sequence). V was pared by 7 bases and J by 2 bases, with 5 bases between. The CDR3 consists of 11 residues. This CDR3 reads CASNRNTEAFF. CDR3 DNA sequence: TGTGCCAGTAACAGAAACACTGAAGCTTTCTTT.

The chain employs TRBV28 and TRBJ1-4; D not resolved. The CDR3 extends over 15 amino acids. Trimming took 2 bases from V and 3 from J, leaving 10 bases between them. Germline loops: CDR1 MDHEN, CDR2 SYDVKM. CDR3 protein: CASSLVGRPNEKLFF. CDR3 coding DNA: TGTGCCAGCAGTTTAGTGGGCAGACCTAATGAAAAACTGTTTTTT.

The chain recombines TRBV5-1 with TRBJ2-3; TRBD2 matches 10 bases. CDR3 length: 14 residues. The germline V gene encodes CDR1 SGHRS and CDR2 YFSETQ. V lost 4 bases to trimming and J lost 4 bases; unmatched junction nucleotides: 3. The CDR3 DNA is TGCGCCAGCAGCCCGGGGACTAGCGCAGATACGCAGTATTTT. It specifies CASSPGTSADTQYF.